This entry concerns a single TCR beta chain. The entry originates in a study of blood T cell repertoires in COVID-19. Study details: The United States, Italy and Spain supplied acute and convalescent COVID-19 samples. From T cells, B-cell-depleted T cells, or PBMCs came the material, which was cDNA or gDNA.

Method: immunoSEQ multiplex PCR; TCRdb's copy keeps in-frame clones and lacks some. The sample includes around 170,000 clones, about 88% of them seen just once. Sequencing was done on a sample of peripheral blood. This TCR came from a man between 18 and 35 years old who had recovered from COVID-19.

This chain's CDR3 is CASSYSGTSGYTGELFF. The CDR3 region has the DNA TGTGCCAGCAGTTACTCGGGGACTAGCGGGTACACCGGGGAGCTGTTTTTT. The chain has TRBV6-2 or TRBV6-3 and TRBJ2-2, with 12 bases matching TRBD2. The ends lost 0 bases at V and 3 bases at J; junction bases unmatched: 2. CDR3 size: 17 residues. CDR1 is MNHEY, CDR2 SVGEGT, per germline.